This T cell receptor beta chain was found in a study of synovial regulatory T cells in juvenile arthritis (dated by TCRdb to 2013 to 2016). For the wider study: Among the sequenced patients, three were classified as therapy-naive, methotrexate plus infliximab was given to one, methotrexate was given to five or six, and treatment information was unavailable for one. Using matched patient samples, the researchers compared TCRbeta CDR3 repertoires across three groups: blood iaTreg cells, other blood Treg cells and synovial fluid Treg cells. Effector T cell subsets were also sequenced in the study cohort for comparisons, but only blood and synovial fluid Treg cells are covered by the Treg dataset alone. TCR repertoire comparisons included Treg and Teff subsets from fewer than twelve JIA patients with active disease.

The library was obtained by the immunoSEQ multiplex PCR assay. Adaptive Biotechnologies carried out the TCRbeta CDR3 sequencing. Per the original workflow: Repertoire similarity used the Chao-modified Jaccard index and median clonotype overlap from 200 random subsamples at equal sample size. Similarity analyses used either productive nucleotide sequences or in silico-translated amino acid sequences. Hierarchical clustering with single linkage and t-SNE based on Chao-modified Jaccard distances were used to compare repertoires. After normalising for sample size, the researchers measured repertoire diversity with the Renyi index across a range of alpha values. Imported from immuneACCESS, the table was reduced by TCRdb to in-frame sequences with V and J called. These copies leave out some clones; in studies compared against another copy, an unresolved V gene accounts for under half, and the cause of the remainder is not known. That table furnishes V, J and clone size, whereas the DNA furnished D and trimming. The sample's own table lists 7,000 to 8,000 clones. The ten largest clones capture around 1.7% of the sample.

The donors for the TCR repertoire analysis were roughly eleven juvenile idiopathic arthritis patients with active disease who had not reached inactive disease, of whom 3 were polyarticular and 8 were oligoarticular. The TCR-sequenced patients had a median age of about 12 years (range roughly 2.1-22.9) and median disease duration of about 7 years (range 0.2-19.1). The samples for TCR repertoire analysis were obtained at two Italian centres. Peripheral blood mononuclear cells were isolated by Histopaque-1077 density gradient and cryopreserved in around 90% FCS with approximately 10% DMSO. A note on this clone: Its antigen is currently not known.

What the research found in general, with its limitations: Compared with other blood Treg cells, blood iaTreg cells had lower TCR diversity, a finding consistent with antigen-driven expansion. More CDR3 sequences were shared by synovial Treg cells with iaTreg cells than with other blood Treg cells, and a closer relation was confirmed by Chao-Jaccard similarity. Across patients, iaTreg TCR repertoires were largely private, and these iaTreg repertoires partially overlapped with synovial Teff and blood CPL repertoires.

Spanning cysteine to phenylalanine, the CDR3 consists of 15 amino acids. No DNA appears here. As encoded in the germline V gene (reference sequence), CDR1 is WNHNN while CDR2 is SYGVQD. What was sequenced was Treg cells from blood. What this sample's cell subset or site label stands for: remaining (HLA-DR-negative) circulating blood Treg cells. The chain links TRBV10-1 with TRBJ2-2; TCRdb proposes TRBD1, but this gene call is untestable without DNA. The clonotype was recovered from a donor between 2 and 35 years old with juvenile idiopathic arthritis. The CDR3 region: CASSVSEAGTGELFF.